This TCR beta chain was captured in a study of T cells in Graves' hyperthyroidism and ophthalmopathy. There were TCR beta CDR3 regions amplified from RNA transcripts. The HTBI primer set drove a first-round RT-PCR of the TCR CDR3. A single record per CDR3 protein comes from TCRdb applying MiXCR to the multiplex PCR reads. The table lists around 400,000 distinct CDR3 sequences, roughly 14% of them singletons. This clonotype was seen repeatedly, ten times or more. Its antigen is undetermined. CDR1 is MNHNY, CDR2 SVGAGI, per germline (reference sequence). The CDR3 consists of 17 residues. After removal of 0 bases from V and 7 bases from J, the junction contained 11 bases not matched to a gene. Diagnosis of hyperthyroidism was new in patients aged 18 to 65, and its duration was under 2 months. Broader study findings: Stable hyperthyroidism and ophthalmopathy were separated using 13 V-J signatures.

The sample was blood. This rearrangement joins TRBV6-6 to TRBJ1-4; 7 bases are a match to TRBD1. The TCR originated in a woman under 30 with Graves' hyperthyroidism that later progressed to Graves' ophthalmopathy. The CDR3 nucleotides read TGTGCCAGCAGTTACTCTCCTTGGACAGGCCGTAGTGAAAAACTGTTTTTT. Its translation is CASSYSPWTGRSEKLFF.